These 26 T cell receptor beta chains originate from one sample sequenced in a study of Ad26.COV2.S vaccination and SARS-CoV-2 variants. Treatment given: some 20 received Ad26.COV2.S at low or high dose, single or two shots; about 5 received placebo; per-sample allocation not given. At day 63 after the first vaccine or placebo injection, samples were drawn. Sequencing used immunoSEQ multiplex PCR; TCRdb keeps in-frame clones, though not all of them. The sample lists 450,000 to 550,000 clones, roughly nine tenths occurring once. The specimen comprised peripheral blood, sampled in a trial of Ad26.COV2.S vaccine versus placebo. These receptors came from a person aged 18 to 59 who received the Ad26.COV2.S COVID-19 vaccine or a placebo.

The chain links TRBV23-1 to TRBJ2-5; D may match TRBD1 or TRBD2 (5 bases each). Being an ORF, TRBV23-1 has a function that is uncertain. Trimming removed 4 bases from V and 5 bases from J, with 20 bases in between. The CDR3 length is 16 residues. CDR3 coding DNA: TGCGCCAGCAGTCTCCGGGGCCCACGGGTTCGTGAGACCCAGTACTTC. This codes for CASSLRGPRVRETQYF.

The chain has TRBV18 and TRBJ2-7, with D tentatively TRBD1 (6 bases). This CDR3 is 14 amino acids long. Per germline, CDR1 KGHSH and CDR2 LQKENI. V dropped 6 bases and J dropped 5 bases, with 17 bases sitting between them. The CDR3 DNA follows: TGTGCCAGCTCCCAAAACACAGGGTTCGACGAGCAGTACTTC. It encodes CASSQNTGFDEQYF. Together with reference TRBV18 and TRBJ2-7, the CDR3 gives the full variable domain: NAGVMQNPRHLVRRRGQEARLRCSPMKGHSHVYWYRQLPEEGLKFMVYLQKENIIDESGMPKERFSAEFPKEGPSILRIQQVVRGDSAAYFCASSQNTGFDEQYFGPGTRLTVT.

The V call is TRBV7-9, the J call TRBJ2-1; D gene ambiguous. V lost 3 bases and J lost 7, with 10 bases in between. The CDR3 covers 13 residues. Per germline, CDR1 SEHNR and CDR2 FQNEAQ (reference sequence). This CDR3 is CASSFSVMNEQFF. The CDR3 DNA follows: TGTGCCAGCAGCTTCAGCGTAATGAATGAGCAGTTCTTC.

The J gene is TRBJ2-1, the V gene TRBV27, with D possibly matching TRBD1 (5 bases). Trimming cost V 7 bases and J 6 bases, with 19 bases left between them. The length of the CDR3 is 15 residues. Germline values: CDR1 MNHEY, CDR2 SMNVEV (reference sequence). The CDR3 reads CASNYDGALSNEQFF. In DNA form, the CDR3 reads TGTGCCAGCAACTATGATGGGGCGCTAAGCAATGAGCAGTTCTTC.

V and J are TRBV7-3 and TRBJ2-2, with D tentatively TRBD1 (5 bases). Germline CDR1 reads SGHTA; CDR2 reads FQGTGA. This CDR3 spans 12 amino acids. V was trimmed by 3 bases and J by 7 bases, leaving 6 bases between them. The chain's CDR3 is CASSFRVGELFF. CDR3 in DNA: TGTGCCAGCAGCTTCAGGGTCGGGGAGCTGTTTTTT.

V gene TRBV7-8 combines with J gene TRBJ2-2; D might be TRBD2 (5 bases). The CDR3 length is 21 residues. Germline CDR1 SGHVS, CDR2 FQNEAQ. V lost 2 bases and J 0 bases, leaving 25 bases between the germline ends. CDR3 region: CASSLRGVDFGRTANTGELFF. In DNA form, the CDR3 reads TGTGCCAGCAGCTTACGGGGAGTAGACTTTGGTAGGACGGCGAACACCGGGGAGCTGTTTTTT.

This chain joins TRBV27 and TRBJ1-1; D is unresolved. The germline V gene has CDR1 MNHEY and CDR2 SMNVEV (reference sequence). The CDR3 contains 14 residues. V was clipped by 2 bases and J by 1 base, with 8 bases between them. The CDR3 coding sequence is TGTGCCAGCAGTTTAGCCACAGCGAACACTGAAGCTTTCTTT. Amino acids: CASSLATANTEAFF.

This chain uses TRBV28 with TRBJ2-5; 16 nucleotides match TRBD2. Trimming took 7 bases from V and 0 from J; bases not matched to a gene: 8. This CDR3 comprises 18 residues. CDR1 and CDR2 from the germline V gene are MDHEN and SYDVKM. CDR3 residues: CASNPGLAGGGHQETQYF. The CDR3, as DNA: TGTGCCAGCAATCCGGGACTAGCGGGAGGGGGCCACCAAGAGACCCAGTACTTC.

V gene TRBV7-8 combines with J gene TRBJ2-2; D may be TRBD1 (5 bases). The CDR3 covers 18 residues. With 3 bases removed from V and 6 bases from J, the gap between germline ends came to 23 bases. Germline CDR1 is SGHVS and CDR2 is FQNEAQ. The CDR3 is CASSFFRTQKYDSGELFF. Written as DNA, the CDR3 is TGTGCCAGCAGCTTTTTTAGGACACAAAAATATGATTCCGGGGAGCTGTTTTTT.

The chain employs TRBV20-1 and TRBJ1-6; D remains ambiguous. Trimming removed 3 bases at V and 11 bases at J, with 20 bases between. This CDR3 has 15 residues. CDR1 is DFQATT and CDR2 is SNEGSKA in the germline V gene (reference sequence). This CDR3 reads CSASESVGPVTPLHF. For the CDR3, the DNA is TGCAGTGCTAGTGAGAGTGTCGGTCCCGTTACACCCCTCCACTTT.

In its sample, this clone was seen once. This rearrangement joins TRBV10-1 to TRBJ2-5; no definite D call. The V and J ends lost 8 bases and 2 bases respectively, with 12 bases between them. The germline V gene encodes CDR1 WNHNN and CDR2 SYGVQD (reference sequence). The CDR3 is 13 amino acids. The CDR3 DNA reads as TGCGCCAGCCGGACGAATAAACAAGAGACCCAGTACTTC. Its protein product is CASRTNKQETQYF.

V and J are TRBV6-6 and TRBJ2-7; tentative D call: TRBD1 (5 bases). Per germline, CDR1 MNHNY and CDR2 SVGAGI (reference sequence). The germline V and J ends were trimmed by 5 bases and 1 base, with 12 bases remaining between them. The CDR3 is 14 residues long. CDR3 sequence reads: CASSTVDRSYEQYF. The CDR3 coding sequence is TGTGCCAGCAGTACCGTCGACAGATCCTACGAGCAGTACTTC.

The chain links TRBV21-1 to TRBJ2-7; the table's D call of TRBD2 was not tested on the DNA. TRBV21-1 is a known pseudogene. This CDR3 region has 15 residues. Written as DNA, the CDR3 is TGTGCCAGCAGGTACCTGCGAGGGCATACCTACGAGCAGTACTTC. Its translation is CASRYLRGHTYEQYF.

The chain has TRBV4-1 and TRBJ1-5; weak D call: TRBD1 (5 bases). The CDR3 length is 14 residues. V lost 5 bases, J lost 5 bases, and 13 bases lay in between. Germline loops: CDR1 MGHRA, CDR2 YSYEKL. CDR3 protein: CASSSPGRYQPQHF. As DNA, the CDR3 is TGCGCCAGCAGCAGCCCGGGACGCTATCAGCCCCAGCATTTT.

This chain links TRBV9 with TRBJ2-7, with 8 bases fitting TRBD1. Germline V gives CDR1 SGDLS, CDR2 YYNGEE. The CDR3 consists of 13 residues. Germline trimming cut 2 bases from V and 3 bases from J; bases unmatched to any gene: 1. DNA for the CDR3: TGTGCCAGCAGCGTTGACAGGGGCTACGAGCAGTACTTC. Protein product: CASSVDRGYEQYF. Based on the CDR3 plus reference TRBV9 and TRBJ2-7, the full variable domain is DSGVTQTPKHLITATGQRVTLRCSPRSGDLSVYWYQQSLDQGLQFLIQYYNGEERAKGNILERFSAQQFPDLHSELNLSSLELGDSALYFCASSVDRGYEQYFGPGTRLTVT.

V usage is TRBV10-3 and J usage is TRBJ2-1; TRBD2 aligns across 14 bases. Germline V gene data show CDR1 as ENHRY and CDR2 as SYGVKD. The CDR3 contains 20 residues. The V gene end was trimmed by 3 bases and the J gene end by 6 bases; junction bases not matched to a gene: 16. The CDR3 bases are TGTGCCATCAGTGAACACCCGGGACTAGCGGGAGTATCTAAGGTCAATGAGCAGTTCTTC. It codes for CAISEHPGLAGVSKVNEQFF.

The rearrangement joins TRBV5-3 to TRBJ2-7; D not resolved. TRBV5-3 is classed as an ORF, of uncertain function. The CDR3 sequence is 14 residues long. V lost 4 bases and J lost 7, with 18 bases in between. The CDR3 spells CARSTSVGVKEQYF. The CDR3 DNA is TGTGCCAGAAGCACGTCGGTTGGGGTCAAGGAGCAGTACTTC.

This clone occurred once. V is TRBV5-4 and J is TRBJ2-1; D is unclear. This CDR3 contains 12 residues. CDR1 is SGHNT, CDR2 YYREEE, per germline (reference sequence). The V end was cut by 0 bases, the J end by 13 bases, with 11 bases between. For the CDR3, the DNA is TGTGCCAGCAGCTTGGAGGCGGCTTCACAGTTCTTC. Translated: CASSLEAASQFF.

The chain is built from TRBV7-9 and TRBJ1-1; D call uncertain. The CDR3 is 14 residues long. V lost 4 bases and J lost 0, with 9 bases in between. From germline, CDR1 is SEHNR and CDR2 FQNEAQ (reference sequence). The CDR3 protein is CASSSRTLNTEAFF. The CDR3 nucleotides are TGTGCCAGCAGCTCGCGTACGTTGAACACTGAAGCTTTCTTT.

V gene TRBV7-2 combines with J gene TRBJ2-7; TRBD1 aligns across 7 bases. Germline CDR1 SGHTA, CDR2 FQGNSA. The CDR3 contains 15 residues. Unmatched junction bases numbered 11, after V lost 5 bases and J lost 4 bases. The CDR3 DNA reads TGTGCCAGCAGCAAGACAGGGCATGGGTCATACGAGCAGTACTTC. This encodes CASSKTGHGSYEQYF.

The CDR3 DNA reads TGTGCCAGCAGTTTAGCGGACCAGCCCCAGCATTTT. It encodes CASSLADQPQHF. The J gene is TRBJ1-5, the V gene TRBV12-3 or TRBV12-4; D not resolved. V was pared by 0 bases and J by 7 bases, with 4 bases between. The length of the CDR3 is 12 residues.

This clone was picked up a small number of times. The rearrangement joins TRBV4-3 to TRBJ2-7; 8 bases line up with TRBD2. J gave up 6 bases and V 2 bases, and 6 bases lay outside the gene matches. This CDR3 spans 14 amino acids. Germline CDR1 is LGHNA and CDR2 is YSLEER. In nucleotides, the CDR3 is TGCGCCAGCAGCCAAACGCGTCGGGGGGGCGAGCAGTACTTC. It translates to CASSQTRRGGEQYF.

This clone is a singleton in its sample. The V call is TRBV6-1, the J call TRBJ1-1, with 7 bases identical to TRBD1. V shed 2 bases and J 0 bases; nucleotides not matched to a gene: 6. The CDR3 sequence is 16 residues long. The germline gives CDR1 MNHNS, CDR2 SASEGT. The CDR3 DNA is TGTGCCAGCAGTGAACTCCGACAGGGAATGAACACTGAAGCTTTCTTT. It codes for CASSELRQGMNTEAFF.

The CDR3 here is CAITNAGGTEAFF. In DNA form, the CDR3 reads TGTGCCATCACCAACGCAGGGGGAACTGAAGCTTTCTTT. The J gene is TRBJ1-1, the V gene TRBV27, with 7 nucleotides matching TRBD1. The ends lost 10 bases at V and 5 bases at J; junction bases unmatched: 10. The CDR3 has 13 amino acids. Germline V lookup: CDR1 MNHEY, CDR2 SMNVEV (reference sequence).

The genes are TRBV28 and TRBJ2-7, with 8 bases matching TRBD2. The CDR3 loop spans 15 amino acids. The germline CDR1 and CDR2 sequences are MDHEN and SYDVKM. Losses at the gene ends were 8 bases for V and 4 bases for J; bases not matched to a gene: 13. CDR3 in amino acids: CASETAGTRGYEQYF. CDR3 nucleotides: TGTGCCAGCGAAACAGCCGGGACTAGAGGGTACGAGCAGTACTTC.

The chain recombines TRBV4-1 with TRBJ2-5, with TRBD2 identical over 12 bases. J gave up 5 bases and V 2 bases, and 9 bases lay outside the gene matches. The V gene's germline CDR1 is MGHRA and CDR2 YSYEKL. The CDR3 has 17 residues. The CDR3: CASSQLLAGGPGETQYF. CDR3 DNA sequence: TGCGCCAGCAGCCAACTTCTAGCGGGAGGGCCCGGCGAGACCCAGTACTTC.